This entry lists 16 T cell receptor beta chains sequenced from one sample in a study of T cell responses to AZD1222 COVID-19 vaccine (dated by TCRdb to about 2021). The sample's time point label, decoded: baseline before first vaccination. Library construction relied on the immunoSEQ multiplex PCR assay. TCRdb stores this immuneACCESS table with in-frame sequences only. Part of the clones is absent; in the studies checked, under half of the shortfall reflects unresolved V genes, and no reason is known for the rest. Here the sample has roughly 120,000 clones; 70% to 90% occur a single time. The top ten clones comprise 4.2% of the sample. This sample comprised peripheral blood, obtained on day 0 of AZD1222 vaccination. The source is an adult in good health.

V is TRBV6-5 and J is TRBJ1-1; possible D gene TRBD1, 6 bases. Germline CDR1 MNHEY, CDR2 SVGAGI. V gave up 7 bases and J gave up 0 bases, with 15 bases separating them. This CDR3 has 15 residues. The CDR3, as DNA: TGTGCCAGCATCCAACAGGGAGGTCTGAACACTGAAGCTTTCTTT. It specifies CASIQQGGLNTEAFF.

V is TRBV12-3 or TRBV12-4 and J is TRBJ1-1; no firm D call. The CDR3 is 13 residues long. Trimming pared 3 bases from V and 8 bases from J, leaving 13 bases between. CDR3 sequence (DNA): TGTGCCAGCAGTTTCTCCCGTTTCCAGGAAGCTTTCTTT. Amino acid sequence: CASSFSRFQEAFF.

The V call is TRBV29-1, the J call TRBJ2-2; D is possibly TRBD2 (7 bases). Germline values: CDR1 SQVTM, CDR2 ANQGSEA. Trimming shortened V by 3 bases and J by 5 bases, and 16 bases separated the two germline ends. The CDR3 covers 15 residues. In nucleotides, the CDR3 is TGCAGCGTTGATAGGGGGGGCTTTCGGACCGGGGAGCTGTTTTTT. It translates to CSVDRGGFRTGELFF.

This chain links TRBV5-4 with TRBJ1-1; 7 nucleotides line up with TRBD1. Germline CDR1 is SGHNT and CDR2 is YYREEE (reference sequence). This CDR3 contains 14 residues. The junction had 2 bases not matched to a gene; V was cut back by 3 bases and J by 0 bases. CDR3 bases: TGTGCCAGCAGCTCAGGGGGAATGAACACTGAAGCTTTCTTT. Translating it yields CASSSGGMNTEAFF.

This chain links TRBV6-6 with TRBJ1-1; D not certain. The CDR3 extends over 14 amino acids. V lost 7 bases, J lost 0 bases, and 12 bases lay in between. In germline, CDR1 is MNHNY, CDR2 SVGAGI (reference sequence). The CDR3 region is CASTAISMNTEAFF. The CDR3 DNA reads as TGTGCCAGCACGGCAATTTCTATGAACACTGAAGCTTTCTTT.

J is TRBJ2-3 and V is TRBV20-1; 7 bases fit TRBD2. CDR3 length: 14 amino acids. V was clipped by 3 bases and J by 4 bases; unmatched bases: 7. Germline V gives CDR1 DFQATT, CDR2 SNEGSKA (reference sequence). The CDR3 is CSASLGGSPDTQYF. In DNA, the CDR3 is TGCAGTGCTAGTTTGGGCGGGAGTCCAGATACGCAGTATTTT.

CDR3 residues: CASLRTGGEKLFF. CDR3 sequence (DNA): TGTGCCAGCCTTCGGACAGGGGGCGAAAAACTGTTTTTT. The chain employs TRBV2 and TRBJ1-4, with 11 positions matching TRBD1. Germline assignment: CDR1 SNHLY and CDR2 FYNNEI. Trimming took 8 bases from V and 8 from J; bases not matched to a gene: 4. The CDR3 has 13 residues.

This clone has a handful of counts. The CDR3 protein is CASRSPDIHYGYTF. CDR3 DNA sequence: TGTGCCAGCAGATCCCCCGACATACACTATGGCTACACCTTC. The genes are TRBV28 and TRBJ1-2, with unresolved D. V gave up 6 bases and J gave up 3 bases, with 14 bases separating them. CDR1 and CDR2 from the germline V gene are MDHEN and SYDVKM. The CDR3 has 14 amino acids.

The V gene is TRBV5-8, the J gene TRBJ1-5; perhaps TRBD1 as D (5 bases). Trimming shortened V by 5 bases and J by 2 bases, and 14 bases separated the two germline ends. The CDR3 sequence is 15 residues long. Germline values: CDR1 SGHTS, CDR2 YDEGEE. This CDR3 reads CASSFQGQRNQPQHF. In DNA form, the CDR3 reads TGTGCCAGCAGTTTTCAGGGTCAACGCAATCAGCCCCAGCATTTT.

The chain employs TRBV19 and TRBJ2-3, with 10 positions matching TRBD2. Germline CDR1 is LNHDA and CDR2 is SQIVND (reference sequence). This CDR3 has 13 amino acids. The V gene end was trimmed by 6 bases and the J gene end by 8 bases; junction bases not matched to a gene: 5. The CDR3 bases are TGTGCCAGTAGGGGTAGCGGGAGGCCTACGCAGTATTTT. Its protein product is CASRGSGRPTQYF. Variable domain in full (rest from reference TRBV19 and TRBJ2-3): DGGITQSPKYLFRKEGQNVTLSCEQNLNHDAMYWYRQDPGQGLRLIYYSQIVNDFQKGDIAEGYSVSREKKESFPLTVTSAQKNPTAFYLCASRGSGRPTQYFGPGTRLTVL.

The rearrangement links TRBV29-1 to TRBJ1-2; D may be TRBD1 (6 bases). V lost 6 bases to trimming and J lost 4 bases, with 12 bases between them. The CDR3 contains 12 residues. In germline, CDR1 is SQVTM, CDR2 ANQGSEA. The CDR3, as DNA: TGCAGCGTCGTACAGGGTGCCTATGGCTACACCTTC. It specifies CSVVQGAYGYTF.

DNA of the CDR3: TGTGCCAGCAGCTCGGGGGACAGCTTGGAAGGCTACACCTTC. It encodes CASSSGDSLEGYTF. The chain links TRBV5-4 to TRBJ1-2; TRBD1 matches at 7 bases. V gave up 3 bases and J gave up 8 bases; unmatched junction bases: 10. Germline assignment: CDR1 SGHNT and CDR2 YYREEE (reference sequence). The length of the CDR3 is 14 residues.

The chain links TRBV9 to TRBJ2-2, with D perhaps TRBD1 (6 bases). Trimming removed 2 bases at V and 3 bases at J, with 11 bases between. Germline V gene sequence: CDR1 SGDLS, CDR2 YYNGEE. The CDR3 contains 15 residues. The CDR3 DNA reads TGTGCCAGCAGCGTCGGACACAGGGACACCGGGGAGCTGTTTTTT. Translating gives CASSVGHRDTGELFF.

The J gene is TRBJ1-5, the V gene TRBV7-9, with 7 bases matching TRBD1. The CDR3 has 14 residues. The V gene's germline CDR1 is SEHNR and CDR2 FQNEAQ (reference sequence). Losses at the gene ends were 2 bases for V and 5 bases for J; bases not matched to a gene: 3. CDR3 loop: CASSLQGGYQPQHF. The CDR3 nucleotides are TGTGCCAGCAGCTTACAGGGGGGCTATCAGCCCCAGCATTTT.

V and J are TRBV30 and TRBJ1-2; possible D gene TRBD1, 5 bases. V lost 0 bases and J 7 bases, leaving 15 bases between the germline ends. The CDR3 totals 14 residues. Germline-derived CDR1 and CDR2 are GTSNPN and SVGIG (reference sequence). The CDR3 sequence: CAWSVLGGGGGYTF. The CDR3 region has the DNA TGTGCCTGGAGTGTACTGGGGGGGGGAGGTGGCTACACCTTC.

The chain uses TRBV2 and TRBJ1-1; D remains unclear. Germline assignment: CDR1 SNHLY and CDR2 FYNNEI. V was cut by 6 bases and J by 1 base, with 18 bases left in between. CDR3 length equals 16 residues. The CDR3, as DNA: TGTGCCAGCAGACAATATAGAATGTCAGAGAACACTGAAGCTTTCTTT. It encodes CASRQYRMSENTEAFF.